A selection of T cell receptor beta chains follows, all from one sample in a study of cytomegalovirus exposure and HLA in healthy donors. Sequenced by immunoSEQ multiplex PCR; TCRdb stores in-frame clones only, minus some. The sample shows about 180,000 clones, 84% of them seen only once. Material for sequencing was PBMCs. The receptors come from a young man in good health and CMV-seronegative. Both conserved end residues are part of each CDR3. Fields, in order: D gene, clone size, V gene, J gene, CDR3 DNA, CDR3 protein. D genes are given only for firm matches. Clone size is not always given. Where it is, it says once, few, many or a class for expanded clones.

>-|-|TRBV7-9|TRBJ2-1
TGTGCCAGCAGCTTCGGCGGAGCATACAATGAGCAGTTCTTC
CASSFGGAYNEQFF
>-|-|TRBV10-2|TRBJ2-5
TGCGCCAGCAGCGATTTAGGACAAGAAGAAGAGACCCAGTACTTC
CASSDLGQEEETQYF
>-|-|TRBV6-5|TRBJ2-7
TGTGCCAGCAGACGCAAGCCCGACATCCGCGAGCAGTACTTC
CASRRKPDIREQYF
>-|-|TRBV6-5|TRBJ2-1
TGTGCCAGCAGTCTTTCCACATCCTCCTACAATGAGCAGTTCTTC
CASSLSTSSYNEQFF
>TRBD1|once|TRBV10-3|TRBJ1-2
TGTGCCACCCCGGTACAGGGGGCTGTTGGCTACACCTTC
CATPVQGAVGYTF
>-|few|TRBV6-1|TRBJ1-3
TGTGCCAGCAGTGAACACAGGAACTCTGGAAACACCATATATTTT
CASSEHRNSGNTIYF
>-|-|TRBV28|TRBJ1-1
TGTGCCAGCAGTTTAGGGAGGCGGGTGAACACTGAAGCTTTCTTT
CASSLGRRVNTEAFF
>-|few|TRBV7-8|TRBJ1-5
TGTGCCAGCAGCTTGGAGGACGGTAATCAGCCCCAGCATTTT
CASSLEDGNQPQHF
>-|once|TRBV5-5|TRBJ1-5
TGTGCCAGCAGCTTGGGCTTGCGGGACCCCCTCGCTAGGGGCAATCAGCCCCAGCATTTT
CASSLGLRDPLARGNQPQHF
>TRBD1|-|TRBV4-1|TRBJ2-2
TGCGCCAGCAGCCAAGAGGGACAGGGATACACCGGGGAGCTGTTTTTT
CASSQEGQGYTGELFF
>TRBD1|-|TRBV30|TRBJ2-1
TGTGCCTGGAGTGTCATGGGACAGTACAATGAGCAGTTCTTC
CAWSVMGQYNEQFF
>-|-|TRBV7-6|TRBJ2-1
TGTGCCAGCAGCTTAGGACAAATATACTCCTACAATGAGCAGTTCTTC
CASSLGQIYSYNEQFF
>-|-|TRBV18|TRBJ1-1
TGTGCCAGCTCACCCACGGGGGGGGAGAACACTGAAGCTTTCTTT
CASSPTGGENTEAFF
>TRBD1|-|TRBV6-1|TRBJ1-3
TGTGCCAGCCTACTAGACAGGGGAGGAAACACCATATATTTT
CASLLDRGGNTIYF
>TRBD1|-|TRBV6-1|TRBJ2-7
TGTGCCAGCAGCCTATCGACAGGGGGCTCCTACGAGCAGTACTTC
CASSLSTGGSYEQYF
>-|-|TRBV27|TRBJ2-7
TGTGCCAGCAGTTTAGAAGGCAGGGGATGGGTCTACGAGCAGTACTTC
CASSLEGRGWVYEQYF
>-|-|TRBV7-2|TRBJ1-2
TGTGCCAGCAGCTTACCAGGGTTTGAGATCTATGGCTACACCTTC
CASSLPGFEIYGYTF
>-|-|TRBV7-6|TRBJ2-2
TGTGCCAGCAGCTTAACTGGTGGACTCGGCGTCACCGGGGAGCTGTTTTTT
CASSLTGGLGVTGELFF
>-|few|TRBV5-6|TRBJ2-7
TGTGCCAGCAGCTTGAGTGGGCACTACGAGCAGTACTTC
CASSLSGHYEQYF
>TRBD1|-|TRBV18|TRBJ2-7
TGTGCCAGCTCACGGGACAGGAACGAGCAGTACTTC
CASSRDRNEQYF
>-|-|TRBV6-5|TRBJ1-2
TGTGCCAGCAGTTTAACGACAGGAAACTATGGCTACACCTTC
CASSLTTGNYGYTF
>-|-|TRBV4-3|TRBJ2-1
TGCGCCAGCAGCCAAGACAGGGTCGGCAATGAGCAGTTCTTC
CASSQDRVGNEQFF
>-|once|TRBV14|TRBJ2-1
TGTGCCAGCAGCCAAGTACAGGGCGGTGAGCAGTTCTTC
CASSQVQGGEQFF
>TRBD1|-|TRBV7-8|TRBJ1-5
TGTGCCAGCAAGGCCGGACAGGGCAATCAGCCCCAGCATTTT
CASKAGQGNQPQHF
>TRBD2|-|TRBV15|TRBJ2-7
TGTGCCACCAGCAGAGGTGGGGCTAGCGGGACCTTATACGAGCAGTACTTC
CATSRGGASGTLYEQYF
>TRBD1|-|TRBV10-2|TRBJ1-2
TGCGCCAGCACCTCGACAGGGAACTATGGCTACACCTTC
CASTSTGNYGYTF
>TRBD1|-|TRBV6-1|TRBJ2-5
TGTGCCAGCAGTGGGATGGGACAGGGCGGAGAGACCCAGTACTTC
CASSGMGQGGETQYF
>TRBD1|few|TRBV2|TRBJ1-6
TGTGCCAGCGGTTCCGGGACAGGGTATAATTCACCCCTCCACTTT
CASGSGTGYNSPLHF
>-|-|TRBV10-3|TRBJ1-2
TGTGCCATCAGTGAGTCAGGCAGGGACTATGGCTACACCTTC
CAISESGRDYGYTF
>TRBD2|-|TRBV7-3|TRBJ2-3
TGTGCCAGCAGTAGGACTAGCGGTGACACAGATACGCAGTATTTT
CASSRTSGDTDTQYF
>-|-|TRBV4-2|TRBJ2-1
TGTGCCAGCAGCCAACCGCCGGGAGCGCAGGCCTCCTACAATGAGCAGTTCTTC
CASSQPPGAQASYNEQFF
>TRBD1|-|TRBV9|TRBJ1-6
TGTGCCAGCAGCGCCACAGGGGTCCTGAATTCACCCCTCCACTTT
CASSATGVLNSPLHF